Below, 17 T cell receptor beta chains from the same sample are listed, as sequenced in a study of a mutant IDH1 vaccine in newly diagnosed glioma (dated by TCRdb to the early 2020s). To prepare the library, the immunoSEQ multiplex PCR assay was applied. Imported from immuneACCESS, the table was reduced by TCRdb to in-frame sequences with V and J called. These copies leave out some clones; in studies compared against another copy, an unresolved V gene accounts for under half, and the cause of the remainder is not known. The sample table records fewer than 45,000 clones; around 81% of these occur just once. The biggest ten clones account for 4.7% of the sample. Their antigens are not known. Interpreted using the paper, the time point label stands for: week 35, safety follow-up. A 20-mer mutant IDH1 peptide at 300 micrograms in Montanide made up each vaccine dose, which was injected subcutaneously together with topical imiquimod.

Sequencing was performed on PBMCs, taken from a glioma patient whose treatment included an IDH1 peptide vaccine. The receptors stem from a woman aged 40 to 55 with glioma. Some clones in this sample may be carry-over from other donors' samples.

This clone was counted a single time. This chain uses TRBV7-9 with TRBJ1-1, with a weak D call TRBD1 (6 bases). Deletions cut 1 base from V and 5 bases from J, with 14 bases between. CDR3 length: 15 amino acids. Germline V lookup: CDR1 SEHNR, CDR2 FQNEAQ (reference sequence). CDR3 coding DNA: TGTGCCAGCAGCTTAGTCACTTCAGGGGCAACTGAAGCTTTCTTT. It specifies CASSLVTSGATEAFF.

The rearrangement joins TRBV7-9 to TRBJ1-2, with TRBD1 matching over 7 bases. Per germline, CDR1 SEHNR and CDR2 FQNEAQ (reference sequence). The CDR3 spans 15 residues. The ends lost 6 bases at V and 1 base at J; junction bases unmatched: 8. The CDR3 nucleotides read TGTGCCAGCAGTACAGGGGAGGCGATTAACTATGGCTACACCTTC. This sequence encodes CASSTGEAINYGYTF.

V is TRBV11-2 and J is TRBJ1-2; D is perhaps TRBD1 (5 bases). With 6 bases removed from V and 6 bases from J, the gap between germline ends came to 23 bases. The germline CDR1 and CDR2 sequences are SGHAT and FQNNGV. The CDR3 is 16 residues long. The CDR3 bases are TGTGCCAGCAGGGTGGGGTCAGGGAGTCATCTGGATGGCTACACCTTC. It specifies CASRVGSGSHLDGYTF.

This clone was seen a single time. The chain is built from TRBV5-6 and TRBJ1-4; D possibly corresponds to TRBD1 (5 bases). Germline CDR1 is SGHDT and CDR2 is YYEEEE. Deletions cut 4 bases from V and 4 bases from J, with 17 bases between. The CDR3 covers 16 residues. This CDR3 reads CASSLLTGVLNEKLFF. The CDR3 DNA is TGTGCCAGCAGCCTCCTGACGGGGGTCCTTAATGAAAAACTGTTTTTT. Complete variable domain (other parts from reference TRBV5-6 and TRBJ1-4): DAGVTQSPTHLIKTRGQQVTLRCSPKSGHDTVSWYQQALGQGPQFIFQYYEEEERQRGNFPDRFSGHQFPNYSSELNVNALLLGDSALYLCASSLLTGVLNEKLFFGSGTQLSVL.

This clone was seen once. The CDR3: CASSSPKTRNYEQYF. The DNA for the CDR3 is TGTGCCAGCAGCTCGCCCAAGACACGAAACTACGAGCAGTACTTC. V and J are TRBV5-4 and TRBJ2-7; D remains ambiguous. Per the germline V gene, CDR1 is SGHNT and CDR2 is YYREEE (reference sequence). V was clipped by 3 bases and J by 3 bases, with 16 bases between them. There are 15 residues in the CDR3. Full variable domain (outside the CDR3, taken from reference TRBV5-4 and TRBJ2-7): ETGVTQSPTHLIKTRGQQVTLRCSSQSGHNTVSWYQQALGQGPQFIFQYYREEENGRGNFPPRFSGLQFPNYSSELNVNALELDDSALYLCASSSPKTRNYEQYFGPGTRLTVT.

This clone was recorded once. The chain is built from TRBV6-1 and TRBJ2-5; D is undetermined. Looked up from germline, CDR1 is MNHNS and CDR2 is SASEGT. There are 13 residues in the CDR3. V was trimmed by 2 bases and J by 5 bases, leaving 9 bases between them. The CDR3: CASSEYGRETQYF. The CDR3 DNA reads as TGTGCCAGCAGTGAATACGGCCGGGAGACCCAGTACTTC.

The chain has TRBV7-6 and TRBJ2-3; D is ambiguous. Trimming took 5 bases from V and 5 from J, leaving 11 bases between them. Germline CDR1 and CDR2: SGHVS and FNYEAQ. CDR3 size: 13 residues. The CDR3 bases are TGTGCCAGCAGCCTAGAGCCCTTAGATACGCAGTATTTT. Its translation: CASSLEPLDTQYF.

The rearrangement uses TRBV14 and TRBJ2-7; TRBD1 matches 10 bases. The V segment lost 4 bases and the J segment 3 bases; nucleotides outside the gene matches: 9. The CDR3 is 16 residues long. Germline V gives CDR1 SGHDN, CDR2 FVKESK. The CDR3 region has the DNA TGTGCCAGCAGCCCACGGACAGGGGGACCCCTCTACGAGCAGTACTTC. It specifies CASSPRTGGPLYEQYF.

The chain recombines TRBV12-1 with TRBJ2-1; the table names TRBD2, a call not compared with the DNA. TRBV12-1 is flagged as a pseudogene. This CDR3 comprises 16 residues. In nucleotides, the CDR3 is TGTGCCAGCAGCTCCCCGACTAGCGGGAGAACCGATGAGCAGTTCTTC. It specifies CASSSPTSGRTDEQFF.

V usage is TRBV2 and J usage is TRBJ2-1, with 12 bases identical to TRBD2. This CDR3 comprises 15 residues. Germline V gives CDR1 SNHLY, CDR2 FYNNEI. V gave up 6 bases and J gave up 9 bases; unmatched junction bases: 9. CDR3 nucleotides: TGTGCCAGCAGACCATCTAGCGGGGGGGCTGGTGAGCAGTTCTTC. Its translation: CASRPSSGGAGEQFF.

This rearrangement joins TRBV18 to TRBJ1-2; TRBD1 matches 7 bases. Germline CDR1 is KGHSH and CDR2 is LQKENI. This CDR3 is built from 15 residues. V was clipped by 4 bases and J by 8 bases; unmatched bases: 13. The CDR3 nucleotides are TGTGCCAGCTCACAAACTAACGACAGGGTCGGGGGCTACACCTTC. Translating gives CASSQTNDRVGGYTF.

The rearrangement links TRBV4-3 to TRBJ1-2; tentatively, D is TRBD1 (5 bases). The CDR3 sequence is 14 residues long. With 4 bases removed from V and 4 bases from J, the gap between germline ends came to 13 bases. Germline V CDR1 and CDR2: LGHNA, YSLEER. The CDR3 DNA sequence: TGCGCCAGCAGCCCCATGACAGAACCCTATGGCTACACCTTC. Amino acids: CASSPMTEPYGYTF.

The V call is TRBV18, the J call TRBJ1-5; D is possibly TRBD1 (6 bases). There are 12 residues in the CDR3. V was pared by 6 bases and J by 11 bases, with 14 bases between. Germline V gene sequence: CDR1 KGHSH, CDR2 LQKENI. This chain's CDR3 is CASSYPGVAQHF. CDR3 nucleotides: TGTGCCAGCTCGTACCCAGGGGTGGCCCAGCATTTT.

The chain is built from TRBV7-2 and TRBJ1-5; 8 bases map to TRBD1. Germline CDR1 is SGHTA and CDR2 is FQGNSA. With 4 bases clipped from V and 6 bases from J, the junction kept 14 bases outside the gene matches. The length of the CDR3 is 17 residues. CDR3 DNA: TGTGCCAGCAGCTCAACAGGGGGTCAGGCACGGGGTCAGCCCCAGCATTTT. It is translated as CASSSTGGQARGQPQHF. Combining the CDR3 with reference TRBV7-2 and TRBJ1-5 gives the whole variable domain GAGVSQSPSNKVTEKGKDVELRCDPISGHTALYWYRQSLGQGLEFLIYFQGNSAPDKSGLPSDRFSAERTGGSVSTLTIQRTQQEDSAVYLCASSSTGGQARGQPQHFGDGTRLSIL.

J is TRBJ2-7 and V is TRBV5-1, with no clear D. Trimming removed 0 bases from V and 2 bases from J, with 9 bases in between. The CDR3 spans 14 residues. CDR1 is SGHRS and CDR2 is YFSETQ in the germline V gene. Here the CDR3 reads CASSLAIPTYEQYF. The DNA of the CDR3 is TGCGCCAGCAGCTTGGCTATCCCCACCTACGAGCAGTACTTC. The full variable domain, rest sourced from reference TRBV5-1 and TRBJ2-7, is KAGVTQTPRYLIKTRGQQVTLSCSPISGHRSVSWYQQTPGQGLQFLFEYFSETQRNKGNFPGRFSGRQFSNSRSEMNVSTLELGDSALYLCASSLAIPTYEQYFGPGTRLTVT.

The V call is TRBV19, the J call TRBJ1-2, with a weak D call TRBD1 (6 bases). V was shortened by 0 bases and J by 2 bases, with 25 bases between the two germline ends. Per germline, CDR1 LNHDA and CDR2 SQIVND (reference sequence). The CDR3 has 20 amino acids. CDR3 loop: CASSIDQPRTANLVNYGYTF. DNA of the CDR3: TGTGCCAGTAGTATAGATCAACCGCGGACAGCCAATCTGGTGAACTATGGCTACACCTTC.

This clone is medium-sized by share. The chain recombines TRBV4-2 with TRBJ2-7; TRBD1 matches at 11 bases. From germline, CDR1 is LGHNA and CDR2 YNFKEQ. The CDR3 spans 16 residues. V was pared by 4 bases and J by 1 base, with 6 bases of the junction left unmatched. The CDR3 protein is CASSRGTGGASYEQYF. In DNA, the CDR3 is TGTGCCAGCAGCCGAGGGACAGGGGGGGCATCCTACGAGCAGTACTTC.